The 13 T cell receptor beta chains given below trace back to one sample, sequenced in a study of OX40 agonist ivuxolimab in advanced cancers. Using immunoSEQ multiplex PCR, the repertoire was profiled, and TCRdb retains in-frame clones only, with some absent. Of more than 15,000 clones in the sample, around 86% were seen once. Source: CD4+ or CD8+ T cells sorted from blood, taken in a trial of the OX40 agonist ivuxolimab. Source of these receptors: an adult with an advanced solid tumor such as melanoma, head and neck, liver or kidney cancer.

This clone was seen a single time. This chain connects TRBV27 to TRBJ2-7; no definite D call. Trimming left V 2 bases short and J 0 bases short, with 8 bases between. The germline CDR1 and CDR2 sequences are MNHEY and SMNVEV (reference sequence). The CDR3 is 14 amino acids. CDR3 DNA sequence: TGTGCCAGCAGTTTAGTGGACCGCTCCTACGAGCAGTACTTC. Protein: CASSLVDRSYEQYF.

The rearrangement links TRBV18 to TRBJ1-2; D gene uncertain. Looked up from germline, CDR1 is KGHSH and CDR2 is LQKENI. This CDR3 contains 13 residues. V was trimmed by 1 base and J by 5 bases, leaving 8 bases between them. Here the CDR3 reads CASSPLRRYGYTF. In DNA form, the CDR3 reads TGTGCCAGCTCACCACTGAGGAGGTATGGCTACACCTTC.

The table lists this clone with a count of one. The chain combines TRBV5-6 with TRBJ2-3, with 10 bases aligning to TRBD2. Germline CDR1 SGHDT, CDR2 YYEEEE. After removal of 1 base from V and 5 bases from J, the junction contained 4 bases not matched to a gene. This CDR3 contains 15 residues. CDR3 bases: TGTGCCAGCAGCTTGACTAGCGGGGTTAGAGATACGCAGTATTTT. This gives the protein CASSLTSGVRDTQYF.

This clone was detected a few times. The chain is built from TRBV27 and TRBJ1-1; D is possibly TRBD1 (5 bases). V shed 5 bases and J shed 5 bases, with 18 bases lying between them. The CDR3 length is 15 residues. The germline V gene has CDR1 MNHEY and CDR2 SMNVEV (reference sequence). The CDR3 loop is CASSPFPGTGTEAFF. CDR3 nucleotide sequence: TGTGCCAGCAGTCCCTTCCCCGGGACGGGGACTGAAGCTTTCTTT.

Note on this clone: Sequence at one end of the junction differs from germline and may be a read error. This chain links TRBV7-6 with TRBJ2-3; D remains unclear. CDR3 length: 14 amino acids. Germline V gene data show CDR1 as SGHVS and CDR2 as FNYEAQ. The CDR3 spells CARSPSASTDTQYF. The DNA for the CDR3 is TGTGCCCGCAGCCCGAGTGCTAGCACAGATACGCAGTATTTT.

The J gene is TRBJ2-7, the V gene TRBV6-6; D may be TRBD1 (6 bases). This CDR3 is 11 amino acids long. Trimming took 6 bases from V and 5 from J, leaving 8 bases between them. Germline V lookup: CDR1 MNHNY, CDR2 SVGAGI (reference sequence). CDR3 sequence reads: CASSRGNEQYF. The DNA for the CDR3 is TGTGCCAGCAGCAGGGGCAACGAGCAGTACTTC.

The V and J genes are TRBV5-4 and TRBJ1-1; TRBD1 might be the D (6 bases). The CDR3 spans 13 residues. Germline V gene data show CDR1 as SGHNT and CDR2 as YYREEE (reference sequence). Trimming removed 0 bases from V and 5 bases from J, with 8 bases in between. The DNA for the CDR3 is TGTGCCAGCAGCTTGGGGGGGCGAACTGAAGCTTTCTTT. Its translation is CASSLGGRTEAFF.

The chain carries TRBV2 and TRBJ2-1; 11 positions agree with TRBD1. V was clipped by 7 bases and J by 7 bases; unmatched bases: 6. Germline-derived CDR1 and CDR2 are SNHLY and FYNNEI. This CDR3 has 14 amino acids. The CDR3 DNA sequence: TGTGCCAGCAAACTGGACAGGGGGCCAAATGAGCAGTTCTTC. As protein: CASKLDRGPNEQFF.

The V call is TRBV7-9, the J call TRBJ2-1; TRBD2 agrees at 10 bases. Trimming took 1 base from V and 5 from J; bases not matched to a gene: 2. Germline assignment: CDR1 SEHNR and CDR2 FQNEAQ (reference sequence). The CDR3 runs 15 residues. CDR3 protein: CASSLEAGGHNEQFF. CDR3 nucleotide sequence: TGTGCCAGCAGCTTAGAAGCGGGGGGGCACAATGAGCAGTTCTTC. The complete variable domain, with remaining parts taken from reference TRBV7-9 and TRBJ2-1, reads DTGVSQNPRHKITKRGQNVTFRCDPISEHNRLYWYRQTLGQGPEFLTYFQNEAQLEKSRLLSDRFSAERPKGSFSTLEIQRTEQGDSAMYLCASSLEAGGHNEQFFGPGTRLTVL.

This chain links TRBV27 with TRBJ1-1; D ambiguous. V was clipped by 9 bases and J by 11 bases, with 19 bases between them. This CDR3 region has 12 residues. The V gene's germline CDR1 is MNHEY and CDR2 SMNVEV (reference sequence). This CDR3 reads CASRVGSMLAFF. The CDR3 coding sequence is TGTGCCAGTAGGGTAGGTTCGATGTTGGCTTTCTTT.

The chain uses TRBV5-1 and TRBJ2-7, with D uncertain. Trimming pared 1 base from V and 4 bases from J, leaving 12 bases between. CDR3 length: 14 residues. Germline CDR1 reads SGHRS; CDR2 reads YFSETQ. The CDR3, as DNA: TGCGCCAGCAGCTTGTCAGGCAGGCGATACGAGCAGTACTTC. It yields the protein CASSLSGRRYEQYF.

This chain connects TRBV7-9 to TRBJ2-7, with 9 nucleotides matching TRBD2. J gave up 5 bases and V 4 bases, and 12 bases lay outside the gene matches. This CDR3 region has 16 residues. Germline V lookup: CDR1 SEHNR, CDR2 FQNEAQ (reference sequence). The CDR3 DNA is TGTGCCAGCAGCTACCCGATAGCGGGGGACGGGGACGAGCAGTACTTC. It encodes CASSYPIAGDGDEQYF.

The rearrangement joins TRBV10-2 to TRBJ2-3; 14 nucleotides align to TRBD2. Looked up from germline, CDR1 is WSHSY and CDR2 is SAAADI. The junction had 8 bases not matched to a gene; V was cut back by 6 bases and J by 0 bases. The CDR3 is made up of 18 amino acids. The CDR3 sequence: CASRGLAGGSVSTDTQYF. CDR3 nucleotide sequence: TGCGCCAGCAGAGGACTAGCGGGGGGCTCCGTTAGCACAGATACGCAGTATTTT.